The 30 T cell receptor beta chains below come from one sample, sequenced in a study of blood T cell repertoires in COVID-19. Produced via immunoSEQ multiplex PCR; TCRdb's table is partial and in-frame only. The table includes tens of thousands of clones, around 90% detected once. The sequenced material came from peripheral blood. These receptors were obtained from a man between 60 and 75 years old with acute or convalescent COVID-19.

The chain uses TRBV5-1 and TRBJ1-4, with a possible D match to TRBD1 (6 bases). V lost 2 bases to trimming and J lost 7 bases, with 12 bases between them. In germline, CDR1 is SGHRS, CDR2 YFSETQ. The CDR3 has 14 amino acids. This CDR3 reads CASSLTGWGEKLFF. CDR3 DNA: TGCGCCAGCAGCTTAACAGGGTGGGGTGAAAAACTGTTTTTT.

The chain uses TRBV28 and TRBJ2-7, with TRBD1 identical over 7 bases. The V and J ends lost 9 bases and 5 bases, in that order; junction bases with no gene match: 10. Germline V gene sequence: CDR1 MDHEN, CDR2 SYDVKM. CDR3 size: 13 residues. The CDR3 loop is CASSQGEPHEQYF. The CDR3 nucleotides read TGTGCCAGTAGTCAGGGGGAGCCCCACGAGCAGTACTTC.

The chain uses TRBV6-1 and TRBJ2-2; no firm D call. CDR3 length: 15 residues. Germline V gene data show CDR1 as MNHNS and CDR2 as SASEGT. The germline V and J ends were trimmed by 1 base and 1 base, with 7 bases remaining between them. CDR3 nucleotide sequence: TGTGCCAGCAGTGAAGAGAGGCGGAACACCGGGGAGCTGTTTTTT. It encodes CASSEERRNTGELFF.

This clone has only a few counts. J is TRBJ1-6 and V is TRBV11-2; 7 positions match TRBD1. The CDR3 totals 14 residues. The germline V gene has CDR1 SGHAT and CDR2 FQNNGV. V trimming: 8 bases; J trimming: 7 bases; junction bases outside the gene matches: 8. The CDR3 protein is CASGKTGNNSPLHF. For the CDR3, the DNA is TGTGCCAGCGGTAAGACAGGGAACAATTCACCCCTCCACTTT.

The chain has TRBV11-2 and TRBJ1-3, with a possible D match to TRBD1 (5 bases). The germline V gene has CDR1 SGHAT and CDR2 FQNNGV. Trimming stripped 5 bases from V and 1 base from J, with 9 bases between. This CDR3 contains 14 residues. CDR3 protein: CASSVTGSGNTIYF. DNA of the CDR3: TGTGCCAGCAGCGTTACAGGATCTGGAAACACCATATATTTT.

This clone was detected only a few times. The chain uses TRBV27 and TRBJ2-3, with 7 bases lining up with TRBD2. V trimming: 2 bases; J trimming: 4 bases; junction bases outside the gene matches: 3. This CDR3 has 14 amino acids. Germline values: CDR1 MNHEY, CDR2 SMNVEV (reference sequence). This CDR3 is CASSLSLAADTQYF. CDR3 in DNA: TGTGCCAGCAGTTTAAGTCTAGCGGCAGATACGCAGTATTTT.

This sequence joins TRBV28 and TRBJ1-6; 8 nucleotides match TRBD1. This CDR3 region has 15 residues. Germline CDR1 is MDHEN and CDR2 is SYDVKM. The V segment lost 5 bases and the J segment 10 bases; nucleotides outside the gene matches: 10. The CDR3 here is CASSPGQGNGSPLHF. The DNA for the CDR3 is TGTGCCAGCAGTCCCGGACAGGGAAATGGATCACCCCTCCACTTT. Filled out from reference TRBV28 and TRBJ1-6, the complete variable domain reads DVKVTQSSRYLVKRTGEKVFLECVQDMDHENMFWYRQDPGLGLRLIYFSYDVKMKEKGDIPEGYSVSREKKERFSLILESASTNQTSMYLCASSPGQGNGSPLHFGNGTRLTVT.

The V call is TRBV12-3 or TRBV12-4, the J call TRBJ1-6, with D maybe TRBD1 (5 bases). The CDR3 contains 13 residues. Trimming left V 4 bases short and J 8 bases short, with 9 bases between. CDR3 coding DNA: TGTGCCAGCAGTTGGCGGGGCGATTCACCCCTCCACTTT. This encodes CASSWRGDSPLHF.

This clone was seen only a few times. This chain joins TRBV13 and TRBJ1-1; D perhaps matches TRBD1 (5 bases). Germline values: CDR1 PRHDT, CDR2 FYEKMQ (reference sequence). CDR3 length: 18 amino acids. V was trimmed by 1 base and J by 3 bases, leaving 21 bases between them. DNA of the CDR3: TGTGCCAGCAGCTTAGTATCTTTCGGTGGGGACTTGTACACTGAAGCTTTCTTT. This translates into CASSLVSFGGDLYTEAFF.

The V call is TRBV18, the J call TRBJ2-3; 7 nucleotides line up with TRBD1. The CDR3 spans 17 residues. Trimming cost V 0 bases and J 0 bases; bases outside gene matches: 6. Germline assignment: CDR1 KGHSH and CDR2 LQKENI. The CDR3 DNA follows: TGTGCCAGCTCACCACCGGGACAGCGATTAAGCACAGATACGCAGTATTTT. Protein: CASSPPGQRLSTDTQYF.

The chain uses TRBV19 and TRBJ1-2; TRBD1 agrees at 7 bases. The V and J ends lost 2 bases and 1 base, in that order; junction bases with no gene match: 7. Germline V gene sequence: CDR1 LNHDA, CDR2 SQIVND (reference sequence). CDR3 length: 16 amino acids. This CDR3 is CASSISGQRNNYGYTF. CDR3 DNA sequence: TGTGCCAGTAGTATATCGGGACAGCGAAATAACTATGGCTACACCTTC. Variable domain in full (rest from reference TRBV19 and TRBJ1-2): DGGITQSPKYLFRKEGQNVTLSCEQNLNHDAMYWYRQDPGQGLRLIYYSQIVNDFQKGDIAEGYSVSREKKESFPLTVTSAQKNPTAFYLCASSISGQRNNYGYTFGSGTRLTVV.

The CDR3 nucleotides read TGTGCCAGCAGACGACAGGTTGGTCAGCCCCAGCATTTT. Encoded protein: CASRRQVGQPQHF. V gene TRBV14 combines with J gene TRBJ1-5; D possibly corresponds to TRBD1 (6 bases). Germline V CDR1 and CDR2: SGHDN, FVKESK. This CDR3 spans 13 amino acids. V lost 6 bases, J lost 6 bases, and 12 bases lay in between.

The chain has TRBV24-1 and TRBJ2-3; TRBD2 might be the D (6 bases). In germline, CDR1 is KGHDR, CDR2 SFDVKD. The length of the CDR3 is 14 residues. V was pared by 5 bases and J by 4 bases, with 12 bases between. CDR3 in amino acids: CATSGTGEADTQYF. CDR3 nucleotide sequence: TGTGCCACCAGTGGCACCGGGGAGGCAGATACGCAGTATTTT.

The V call is TRBV6-6, the J call TRBJ2-7; TRBD2 matches 8 bases. The CDR3 has 16 residues. CDR1 MNHNY and CDR2 SVGAGI come from the germline V gene (reference sequence). V shed 7 bases and J 2 bases; nucleotides not matched to a gene: 13. In nucleotides, the CDR3 is TGTGCCAGCACTTTCGCCGAGCGGGGGAGGGCCTACGAGCAGTACTTC. This encodes CASTFAERGRAYEQYF.

To note about this clone: Mismatch with germline at one junction end may stem from a read error. This rearrangement joins TRBV12-3 or TRBV12-4 to TRBJ2-1; 8 bases map to TRBD2. The CDR3 covers 13 residues. The CDR3 DNA reads TGTGCCAGCAGTTTAGAACGGGGGGGACCCCAGGTCTTC. It specifies CASSLERGGPQVF.

This clone was picked up one time. The V gene is TRBV7-6, the J gene TRBJ2-1; 12 nucleotides align to TRBD2. The V and J ends lost 2 bases and 9 bases, in that order; junction bases with no gene match: 8. The germline V gene encodes CDR1 SGHVS and CDR2 FNYEAQ. CDR3 length equals 16 residues. In DNA, the CDR3 is TGTGCCAGCAGCTTAAGGTCTAGCGGGGGGGCCGGTGAGCAGTTCTTC. It specifies CASSLRSSGGAGEQFF.

The V gene is TRBV18, the J gene TRBJ2-3; 13 bases match TRBD2. Germline CDR1 and CDR2: KGHSH and LQKENI. The CDR3 consists of 18 residues. The trim removed 3 bases at V and 0 bases at J, leaving 6 bases unmatched. The CDR3 is CASSPLGLAGLSTDTQYF. The CDR3 DNA is TGTGCCAGCTCACCCCTGGGACTAGCGGGGTTAAGCACAGATACGCAGTATTTT.

The chain carries TRBV9 and TRBJ2-1; a weak D match, TRBD1 (5 bases). This CDR3 spans 14 amino acids. V lost 1 base to trimming and J lost 10 bases, with 15 bases between them. From germline, CDR1 is SGDLS and CDR2 YYNGEE. The CDR3 DNA is TGTGCCAGCAGCGTAAGGCCAGGGTTTGAGGAGCAGTTCTTC. Amino acid sequence: CASSVRPGFEEQFF.

The chain employs TRBV30 and TRBJ2-3; 11 bases are shared with TRBD2. J lost 5 bases, V lost 0 bases, and 4 bases had no gene match. The CDR3 is 15 residues long. Germline V CDR1 and CDR2: GTSNPN, SVGIG (reference sequence). The chain's CDR3 is CAWSVLAGAEDTQYF. CDR3 bases: TGTGCCTGGAGTGTACTAGCGGGGGCCGAAGATACGCAGTATTTT.

The chain uses TRBV3-1 (or the pseudogene TRBV3-2) and TRBJ1-6; D is uncertain. The CDR3 length is 13 residues. From germline, CDR1 is LGHDT and CDR2 YNNKEL (reference sequence). Trimming took off 2 bases at V and 10 bases at J, with 9 bases between the two ends. DNA of the CDR3: TGTGCCAGCAGCCAATTCGGGGAATCACCCCTCCACTTT. Translated, it gives CASSQFGESPLHF.

The chain employs TRBV11-2 and TRBJ1-6, with D perhaps matching TRBD1 (5 bases). Germline V gene lookup returns CDR1 SGHAT and CDR2 FQNNGV. V lost 5 bases and J lost 16, with 15 bases in between. The CDR3 has 12 amino acids. CDR3 region: CASSQTGNLLHF. As DNA, the CDR3 is TGTGCCAGCAGCCAAACAGGCAACCTACTCCACTTT.

This chain uses TRBV10-1 with TRBJ2-2, with no clear D. Trimming stripped 6 bases from V and 0 bases from J, with 8 bases between. Germline V gene sequence: CDR1 WNHNN, CDR2 SYGVQD (reference sequence). CDR3 length equals 14 residues. The CDR3, as DNA: TGCGCCAGCAGATCAGGTCCGAACACCGGGGAGCTGTTTTTT. This encodes CASRSGPNTGELFF.

This sequence joins TRBV20-1 and TRBJ2-7, with D perhaps TRBD2 (6 bases). CDR1 is DFQATT, CDR2 SNEGSKA, per germline (reference sequence). CDR3 size: 11 residues. The CDR3 loop reads CSGGDPYEQYF. CDR3 nucleotides: TGCAGCGGCGGGGATCCCTACGAGCAGTACTTC.

This chain joins TRBV5-1 and TRBJ2-4, with 7 bases aligning to TRBD2. The CDR3 runs 14 residues. CDR1 is SGHRS, CDR2 YFSETQ, per germline. With 3 bases clipped from V and 9 bases from J, the junction kept 9 bases outside the gene matches. The CDR3 spells CASSSDNPGGIQYF. CDR3 coding DNA: TGCGCCAGCAGCTCGGACAACCCGGGAGGCATTCAGTACTTC.

The chain combines TRBV13 with TRBJ2-3, with 9 nucleotides matching TRBD1. V shed 5 bases, J shed 2 bases, and the junction held 11 bases outside the gene matches. Germline V gives CDR1 PRHDT, CDR2 FYEKMQ (reference sequence). The length of the CDR3 is 17 residues. The CDR3 spells CASSAPIRDRDTDTQYF. As DNA, the CDR3 is TGTGCCAGCAGCGCCCCCATCCGGGACAGGGACACAGATACGCAGTATTTT.

V is TRBV5-1 and J is TRBJ1-2; TRBD1 matches at 7 bases. Germline V lookup: CDR1 SGHRS, CDR2 YFSETQ. Losses at the gene ends were 4 bases for V and 7 bases for J; bases not matched to a gene: 10. The CDR3 runs 14 residues. The CDR3 sequence is CASSVGQDQGGYTF. In nucleotides, the CDR3 is TGCGCCAGCAGCGTAGGACAGGACCAGGGTGGCTACACCTTC.

A single count supports this clone. V is TRBV3-1 (or the pseudogene TRBV3-2) and J is TRBJ2-4; unclear D gene. The V gene's germline CDR1 is LGHDT and CDR2 YNNKEL (reference sequence). Trimming left V 0 bases short and J 0 bases short, with 12 bases between. The CDR3 consists of 17 residues. CDR3 protein: CASSQDSGPLAKNIQYF. Written as DNA, the CDR3 is TGTGCCAGCAGCCAAGATAGTGGGCCTCTAGCCAAAAACATTCAGTACTTC.

About this clone itself: Other DNA sequences in this specimen translate into the identical CDR3. The chain joins TRBV11-2 to TRBJ1-1; no clear D. CDR3 size: 12 residues. The V and J ends lost 0 bases and 5 bases respectively, with 4 bases between them. The V gene's germline CDR1 is SGHAT and CDR2 FQNNGV. Written as DNA, the CDR3 is TGTGCCAGCAGCTTAGATAGAACTGAAGCTTTCTTT. Translated, it gives CASSLDRTEAFF. The full variable domain, rest sourced from reference TRBV11-2 and TRBJ1-1, is EAGVAQSPRYKIIEKRQSVAFWCNPISGHATLYWYQQILGQGPKLLIQFQNNGVVDDSQLPKDRFSAERLKGVDSTLKIQPAKLEDSAVYLCASSLDRTEAFFGQGTRLTVV.

CDR3 protein: CASSLPGSETQYF. The CDR3 DNA follows: TGTGCCAGCAGCTTACCAGGGTCGGAGACCCAGTACTTC. The rearrangement uses TRBV7-9 and TRBJ2-5; D might be TRBD1 (5 bases). The CDR3 contains 13 residues. CDR1 and CDR2 from the germline V gene are SEHNR and FQNEAQ (reference sequence). With 2 bases removed from V and 5 bases from J, the gap between germline ends came to 9 bases.

This chain links TRBV7-9 with TRBJ2-2; 12 nucleotides line up with TRBD2. The germline V gene encodes CDR1 SEHNR and CDR2 FQNEAQ (reference sequence). The CDR3 has 17 residues. V was clipped by 4 bases and J by 0 bases; unmatched bases: 3. CDR3 nucleotides: TGTGCCAGCAGCTCACTAGCGGGGGGACCGAACACCGGGGAGCTGTTTTTT. Protein: CASSSLAGGPNTGELFF.